These T cell receptor beta chains were read from a single sample in a study of cytomegalovirus exposure and HLA in healthy donors. Assay used: immunoSEQ multiplex PCR; TCRdb lists only in-frame clones, some missing. The table lists fewer than 85,000 clones, 74% of them singletons. Sequenced: PBMCs. The receptor set was obtained from a middle-aged man in good health and CMV-seropositive. The CDR3 runs from the conserved cysteine through the conserved F or W. The order of the fields is V gene, clone size, D gene, J gene, CDR3 DNA, CDR3 protein. A D gene is named only where the DNA matches it firmly. Some rows have no size entry. The others give once, few or many, or a class for an expanded clone.

V gene: TRBV4-2
clone size: -
D gene: -
J gene: TRBJ2-3
CDR3 DNA: TGTGCCAGCAGCCGGCTCACAGATACGCAGTATTTT
CDR3 protein: CASSRLTDTQYF

V gene: TRBV18
clone size: -
D gene: -
J gene: TRBJ1-1
CDR3 DNA: TGTGCCAGCTCTCTCAAGGACAATGAAGCTTTCTTT
CDR3 protein: CASSLKDNEAFF

V gene: TRBV25-1
clone size: -
D gene: TRBD2
J gene: TRBJ2-7
CDR3 DNA: TGTGCCAGCAGGGGGGGACTAGCGCGATCCTACGAGCAGTACTTC
CDR3 protein: CASRGGLARSYEQYF

V gene: TRBV11-2
clone size: -
D gene: -
J gene: TRBJ2-7
CDR3 DNA: TGTGCCAGCAGCTGGGGGGACGCCTACGAGCAGTACTTC
CDR3 protein: CASSWGDAYEQYF

V gene: TRBV6-6
clone size: -
D gene: -
J gene: TRBJ1-1
CDR3 DNA: TGTGCCAGCAGTTACGCGGGACCGGGGAACACTGAAGCTTTCTTT
CDR3 protein: CASSYAGPGNTEAFF

V gene: TRBV18
clone size: -
D gene: TRBD2
J gene: TRBJ2-1
CDR3 DNA: TGTGCCAGCTCACCTCCTAGCGGTTACTACAATGAGCAGTTCTTC
CDR3 protein: CASSPPSGYYNEQFF

V gene: TRBV9
clone size: once
D gene: -
J gene: TRBJ2-3
CDR3 DNA: TGTGCCAGCAGCTCGAGACTAGTTGAGAGCACAGATACGCAGTATTTT
CDR3 protein: CASSSRLVESTDTQYF

V gene: TRBV5-4
clone size: -
D gene: -
J gene: TRBJ2-1
CDR3 DNA: TGTGCCAGCAGCACACAGAATGAGCAGTTCTTC
CDR3 protein: CASSTQNEQFF

V gene: TRBV4-3
clone size: -
D gene: -
J gene: TRBJ1-2
CDR3 DNA: TGCGCCAGCAGCCAGGACCCAGGGTTCTATGGCTACACCTTC
CDR3 protein: CASSQDPGFYGYTF

V gene: TRBV7-7
clone size: -
D gene: -
J gene: TRBJ2-1
CDR3 DNA: TGTGCCAGCAGCGCGGGTCCTAGGAGCCAGGAGCAGTTCTTC
CDR3 protein: CASSAGPRSQEQFF

V gene: TRBV4-2
clone size: -
D gene: -
J gene: TRBJ2-1
CDR3 DNA: TGTGCCAGCAGCCAAGGGGGGGGGCGACAGTTCTACAATGAGCAGTTCTTC
CDR3 protein: CASSQGGGRQFYNEQFF

V gene: TRBV4-1
clone size: -
D gene: TRBD2
J gene: TRBJ2-5
CDR3 DNA: TGCGCCAGCAGCCAAGTAACTAGCGGCAAAGAGACCCAGTACTTC
CDR3 protein: CASSQVTSGKETQYF

V gene: TRBV12-1
clone size: -
D gene: -
J gene: TRBJ2-5
CDR3 DNA: TGTGCCAGCAGCTTTGTGGGGGGAGAGACCCAGTACTTC
CDR3 protein: CASSFVGGETQYF

V gene: TRBV30
clone size: -
D gene: TRBD1
J gene: TRBJ1-4
CDR3 DNA: TGTGCCTGGAGCCCGGGACAGGGCCGTAATGAAAAACTGTTTTTT
CDR3 protein: CAWSPGQGRNEKLFF

V gene: TRBV29-1
clone size: -
D gene: TRBD2
J gene: TRBJ2-2
CDR3 DNA: TGCAGCGTTGGGACCGCGGGGGGCCGACCCACCGGGGAGCTGTTTTTT
CDR3 protein: CSVGTAGGRPTGELFF

V gene: TRBV5-1
clone size: -
D gene: TRBD2
J gene: TRBJ2-7
CDR3 DNA: TGCGCCAGCAGCACCGGGACTAGCGGCCTCGAGCAGTACTTC
CDR3 protein: CASSTGTSGLEQYF

V gene: TRBV4-2
clone size: -
D gene: TRBD1
J gene: TRBJ2-7
CDR3 DNA: TGTGCCAGCAGCCAAGGAGCTCAGGGGGCCGACGAGCAGTACTTC
CDR3 protein: CASSQGAQGADEQYF

V gene: TRBV29-1
clone size: few
D gene: -
J gene: TRBJ2-7
CDR3 DNA: TGCAGCGTTGTGGAGGCAGGCTCCTACGAGCAGTACTTC
CDR3 protein: CSVVEAGSYEQYF

V gene: TRBV6-5
clone size: -
D gene: TRBD2
J gene: TRBJ2-1
CDR3 DNA: TGTGCCAGCAGTCGGGGACTAGATTACAATGAGCAGTTCTTC
CDR3 protein: CASSRGLDYNEQFF

V gene: TRBV27
clone size: -
D gene: -
J gene: TRBJ2-7
CDR3 DNA: TGTGCCAGCAGTTTATCGACCCAGGGGCGCGAGCAGTACTTC
CDR3 protein: CASSLSTQGREQYF

V gene: TRBV5-5
clone size: few
D gene: TRBD1
J gene: TRBJ1-2
CDR3 DNA: TGTGCCAGCAGCATCTCGCCCGGGACAGGGATCAATGGCTACACCTTC
CDR3 protein: CASSISPGTGINGYTF

V gene: TRBV6-5
clone size: -
D gene: -
J gene: TRBJ1-4
CDR3 DNA: TGTGCCAGCAGTTACTCTTACAGGTTTAATGAAAAACTGTTTTTT
CDR3 protein: CASSYSYRFNEKLFF

V gene: TRBV2
clone size: few
D gene: -
J gene: TRBJ2-6
CDR3 DNA: TGTGCCAGCATCAAGGACAGCCGCTCTGGGGCCAACGTCCTGACTTTC
CDR3 protein: CASIKDSRSGANVLTF

V gene: TRBV28
clone size: -
D gene: -
J gene: TRBJ2-6
CDR3 DNA: TGTGCCAGCAGCCCCGCGGGCTCTGGGGCCAACGTCCTGACTTTC
CDR3 protein: CASSPAGSGANVLTF

V gene: TRBV6-5
clone size: -
D gene: TRBD2
J gene: TRBJ2-1
CDR3 DNA: TGTGCCAGCAGTTATGAGGGACTAGGTTACGATGAGCAGTTCTTC
CDR3 protein: CASSYEGLGYDEQFF

V gene: TRBV28
clone size: once
D gene: -
J gene: TRBJ1-1
CDR3 DNA: TGTGCCAGCAGCAGGAGACAGAACGGCGCTTTCTTT
CDR3 protein: CASSRRQNGAFF

V gene: TRBV6-5
clone size: many
D gene: TRBD2
J gene: TRBJ2-5
CDR3 DNA: TGTGCCAGCAGTCCTATAGCGGGGGGCGGGGAGACCCAGTACTTC
CDR3 protein: CASSPIAGGGETQYF

V gene: TRBV5-1
clone size: -
D gene: TRBD1
J gene: TRBJ1-5
CDR3 DNA: TGCGCCAGCAGTCTTACAGGGGGAAGCCAGCCCCAGCATTTT
CDR3 protein: CASSLTGGSQPQHF

V gene: TRBV11-3
clone size: -
D gene: TRBD1
J gene: TRBJ2-3
CDR3 DNA: TGTGCCAGCAGCTCGGGACAGGGAGATACAGATACGCAGTATTTT
CDR3 protein: CASSSGQGDTDTQYF

V gene: TRBV5-1
clone size: -
D gene: -
J gene: TRBJ1-1
CDR3 DNA: TGCGCCAGCAGCACCCAGGGTACTACGAACACTGAAGCTTTCTTT
CDR3 protein: CASSTQGTTNTEAFF

V gene: TRBV11-2
clone size: -
D gene: TRBD1
J gene: TRBJ2-5
CDR3 DNA: TGTGCCAGCAGCGCCAACAGGGGCCAGTACTTC
CDR3 protein: CASSANRGQYF

V gene: TRBV5-1
clone size: -
D gene: TRBD1
J gene: TRBJ1-3
CDR3 DNA: TGCGCCAGCAGCCCTCGACAGGGGAGGGGAAACACCATATATTTT
CDR3 protein: CASSPRQGRGNTIYF

V gene: TRBV19
clone size: few
D gene: -
J gene: TRBJ1-1
CDR3 DNA: TGTGCCAGTAGTATATGGCAGGGACAAGTGGGGAACACTGAAGCTTTCTTT
CDR3 protein: CASSIWQGQVGNTEAFF

V gene: TRBV15
clone size: -
D gene: -
J gene: TRBJ2-3
CDR3 DNA: TGTGCCACCAGCAGAGATATGGGGGGAGGATATACGCAGTATTTT
CDR3 protein: CATSRDMGGGYTQYF

V gene: TRBV28
clone size: -
D gene: TRBD1
J gene: TRBJ1-1
CDR3 DNA: TGTGCCAGCAGTTTGGCCGGACAGGGAATGGACACTGAAGCTTTCTTT
CDR3 protein: CASSLAGQGMDTEAFF

V gene: TRBV6-6
clone size: -
D gene: -
J gene: TRBJ2-5
CDR3 DNA: TGTGCCAGCAGCCGCGGGTACCAAGAGACCCAGTACTTC
CDR3 protein: CASSRGYQETQYF

V gene: TRBV7-9
clone size: many
D gene: TRBD2
J gene: TRBJ2-5
CDR3 DNA: TGTGCCAGCAGCTTAAGGGCGGGGGGCTCGGAGACCCAGTACTTC
CDR3 protein: CASSLRAGGSETQYF

V gene: TRBV14
clone size: -
D gene: -
J gene: TRBJ1-2
CDR3 DNA: TGTGCCAGCAGCCAACAGGGGTACGGCTACACCTTC
CDR3 protein: CASSQQGYGYTF

V gene: TRBV9
clone size: -
D gene: -
J gene: TRBJ2-3
CDR3 DNA: TGTGCCAGCAGCGCTCCTAAAGGCCCCGGGGGCACAGATACGCAGTATTTT
CDR3 protein: CASSAPKGPGGTDTQYF

V gene: TRBV5-1
clone size: -
D gene: TRBD1
J gene: TRBJ2-7
CDR3 DNA: TGCGCCAGCAGCTTGAGAGCGACAGGGGATGGCGAGCAGTACTTC
CDR3 protein: CASSLRATGDGEQYF

V gene: TRBV19
clone size: few
D gene: -
J gene: TRBJ2-7
CDR3 DNA: TGTGCCAGTAGTATAGGTCGGGAAAGCTCCTACGAGCAGTACTTC
CDR3 protein: CASSIGRESSYEQYF

V gene: TRBV28
clone size: few
D gene: TRBD2
J gene: TRBJ2-5
CDR3 DNA: TGTGCCAGCAGTTTCCTCCTCGGATGGAGCGGGAGAGCGGGGCAAGAGACCCAGTACTTC
CDR3 protein: CASSFLLGWSGRAGQETQYF

V gene: TRBV6-1
clone size: -
D gene: -
J gene: TRBJ1-1
CDR3 DNA: TGTGCCATCTTTTACACTGAAGCTTTCTTT
CDR3 protein: CAIFYTEAFF

V gene: TRBV14
clone size: few
D gene: TRBD2
J gene: TRBJ2-7
CDR3 DNA: TGTGCCAGCAGCCAAGAGGGTGGTCGGCTAGCGGGCAGCTACGAGCAGTACTTC
CDR3 protein: CASSQEGGRLAGSYEQYF

V gene: TRBV1
clone size: -
D gene: -
J gene: TRBJ2-3
CDR3 DNA: TGCACCAGCAGCGAAGGGCAACAGGGGCCCACAGATACGCAGTATTTT
CDR3 protein: CTSSEGQQGPTDTQYF

V gene: TRBV25-1
clone size: -
D gene: TRBD2
J gene: TRBJ2-7
CDR3 DNA: TGTGCCAGCAGTGGTGGAGCGGGACCCTACGAGCAGTACTTC
CDR3 protein: CASSGGAGPYEQYF

V gene: TRBV5-4
clone size: -
D gene: -
J gene: TRBJ1-2
CDR3 DNA: TGTGCCAGCACGGCGTGGGGGGACTATGGCTACACCTTC
CDR3 protein: CASTAWGDYGYTF

V gene: TRBV2
clone size: -
D gene: TRBD1
J gene: TRBJ1-5
CDR3 DNA: TGTGCCAGCAAGGGGGACAGCAACAATCAGCCCCAGCATTTT
CDR3 protein: CASKGDSNNQPQHF